This TCR beta chain was identified during a study of T-cell memory formation after mild COVID-19 (dated by TCRdb to the early 2020s). For the wider study: TCR sequence clusters from the two donors were found to be largely donor specific. In a couple of donors, T-cell clones that expanded and contracted after mild COVID-19 were tracked by sequencing TCRalpha and TCRbeta repertoires over time. Two young, previously healthy adult volunteers, one female and one male, were included in the cohort. General conclusions and limits of the study: Some responding clones were found in pre-infection memory, which suggests that pre-existing cross-reactive memory T cells took part in the SARS-CoV-2 response. Contracting CD4+ clones turned up mainly in the CM and EM memory subsets, whereas EMRA was where CD8+ clones were enriched. The second-wave clones that peaked on day 37 were not confirmed to be SARS-CoV-2 specific. Only a couple of mild cases were covered by the study, and larger cohorts that include severe cases with pre-infection samples were considered necessary. Clones contracting from day 15 to 85 had balanced CD4/CD8 phenotypes, while a second wave expanding from day 15 to 37 was biased towards CD4+.

Sequencing was performed on an Illumina NovaSeq 6000. TCRalpha and TCRbeta cDNA libraries were built by 5'RACE with constant-segment primers, adding sample barcodes and unique molecular identifiers. RNA was extracted from every sample with Trizol reagent. Library amplification was performed in two PCR steps, and a second sample barcode and Illumina TruSeq adapters were introduced in the second step. The libraries were sequenced on an Illumina NovaSeq using 2 x 150 bp paired-end reads. Per the authors' processing: Demultiplexing of reads and collapsing into UMI-guided consensus sequences were performed with migec v1.2.7. Using mixcr v2.1.11, the UMI consensuses were aligned to TRA and TRB V and J templates and assembled into clonotypes. A clonotype was counted as expanded or contracted only when both edgeR and NoisET called the clonotype significant, with the noise models trained on biological replicates. For edgeR calls, the thresholds were a false discovery rate-adjusted p below 0.01 and a log2 fold-change of 1. PCA with hierarchical clustering of max-normalized trajectories of the 1000 most abundant clonotypes was used as exploratory dynamics analysis. The CD4 or CD8 phenotype of responding clones was assigned using the separately sequenced CD4+ and CD8+ repertoires. TCRdb reprocessing: public reads trimmed at Q25 with fastp, clones called with MiXCR, in-frame beta chains kept. CDR3 protein duplicates are merged, each entry listing the most common genes and DNA. The V and J calls shown here were made by TCRdb, not taken from the authors' results. Here the sample has about 320,000 distinct CDR3 sequences; roughly 13% occur a single time. The top ten hold over 20% of the sample.

To note about this clonotype: The specificity of this receptor is unknown. No much larger clone is present one base from it, and per-base qualities are unavailable.

There are 17 amino acids in the CDR3, from cysteine to phenylalanine inclusive. Only CDR3 DNA remains: 51 bases, in frame from the first base. Deletion took 4 bases off V and 3 bases off J, with a span of 22 bases between the germline ends. The germline V gene (reference sequence) provides CDR1 DFQATT and CDR2 SNEGSKA. Ficoll-Paque density gradient centrifugation was the method used to isolate PBMCs. Sequenced sample: PBMCs or a T cell subset sorted from them (not recorded which). The rearranged chain carries TRBV20-1 and TRBJ1-5; a weak D assignment points to TRBD1 (6 bases agree). The clonotype comes from a young man who had mild COVID-19 (a few samples of this study predate the infection). The sample titles of this study are shuffled in the database, so cell type and time point are left out; the donor was told from shared clones. The CDR3 region has the sequence CSAIGGLGWRANQPQHF. The sequenced DNA: TGCAGTGCTATCGGGGGGCTCGGATGGAGGGCCAATCAGCCCCAGCATTTT.